The rows below give T cell receptor beta chains drawn from one sample of a study of blood T cell repertoires in COVID-19. Clones were read by immunoSEQ multiplex PCR, and TCRdb kept only the in-frame ones, dropping some. The sample consists of around 63,000 clones, over 60% of them appearing once. The sample was peripheral blood. The receptors shown here come from an older woman with COVID-19, enrolled during active disease. Each CDR3 is given with its conserved first and last residue. D genes are given only for firm matches. Clone size, where shown, is once, few, many, or a class for clones that have expanded.

j_gene,len,abundance,d_gene,v_gene,CDR3nt,CDR3aa
TRBJ2-1,15,-,TRBD1,TRBV6-4,TGTGCCAGCAGGGAGTCGGACAGGTTTCCCAATGAGCAGTTCTTC,CASRESDRFPNEQFF
TRBJ2-1,17,-,TRBD2,TRBV2,TGTGCCAGCAGTTTTGCAACTAGCGTCAACTCGGCGAATGAGCAGTTCTTC,CASSFATSVNSANEQFF
TRBJ1-2,14,once,-,TRBV3-1/TRBV3-2,TGTGCCAGCAGCGGGAGGGGTTCGATTTATGGCTACACCTTC,CASSGRGSIYGYTF
TRBJ2-5,14,-,-,TRBV7-8,TGTGCCAGCAGCTTAGCGCAAATAGAGGAGACCCAGTACTTC,CASSLAQIEETQYF
TRBJ2-1,14,-,-,TRBV5-8,TGTGCCAGCAGCTTGGTTCAGGGCGCGAGTGAGCAGTTCTTC,CASSLVQGASEQFF
TRBJ2-3,17,-,TRBD1,TRBV29-1,TGCAGCGTTGTTGGCTCGGTGACAGGGATTTTTACAGATACGCAGTATTTT,CSVVGSVTGIFTDTQYF
TRBJ1-2,14,-,TRBD1,TRBV7-9,TGTGCCAGCAGCTCGAGACAGGGGCCCTATGGCTACACCTTC,CASSSRQGPYGYTF
TRBJ1-4,15,-,TRBD1,TRBV5-1,TGCGCCAGCAGCTTCCAGGGGGAAACTAATGAAAAACTGTTTTTT,CASSFQGETNEKLFF
TRBJ2-1,15,-,TRBD2,TRBV3-1/TRBV3-2,TGTGCCAGCAGCCAACTAGCGGGAGCGAACAATGAGCAGTTCTTC,CASSQLAGANNEQFF
TRBJ1-1,15,-,-,TRBV2,TGTGCCAGCAGTGGGCAGGGTTTATCGAACACTGAAGCTTTCTTT,CASSGQGLSNTEAFF
TRBJ2-5,13,few,-,TRBV9,TGTGCCAGCAGCGCCGGGGGGCGGGAGACCCAGTACTTC,CASSAGGRETQYF
TRBJ1-5,16,-,-,TRBV6-1,TGTGCCAGCAGTGAAAGGTCGGGGGGCGGCAATCAGCCCCAGCATTTT,CASSERSGGGNQPQHF
TRBJ2-7,16,once,-,TRBV4-2,TGTGCCAGCAGCCAAGATATAAGTGGGGCAAAGGTAGAGCAGTACTTC,CASSQDISGAKVEQYF
TRBJ1-1,13,-,TRBD1,TRBV15,TGTGCCACTATTAGACAGGGGGACACTGAAGCTTTCTTT,CATIRQGDTEAFF
TRBJ2-7,12,-,TRBD1,TRBV27,TGTGCCAGCAGTTTACAGGGGGCGGAGCAGTACTTC,CASSLQGAEQYF
TRBJ2-3,15,-,-,TRBV19,TGTGCCAGTAGTACATGGACAGCCAGCACAGATACGCAGTATTTT,CASSTWTASTDTQYF
TRBJ2-5,18,-,TRBD2,TRBV5-8,TGTGCCAGCACTCGGGGACTAGCGGGGGCCCCAGGGCAAGAGACCCAGTACTTC,CASTRGLAGAPGQETQYF
TRBJ2-1,16,-,TRBD2,TRBV5-5,TGTGCCAGCAGCTCTGTCGGGACTAGCAGCTACAATGAGCAGTTCTTC,CASSSVGTSSYNEQFF
TRBJ2-1,16,-,TRBD1,TRBV9,TGTGCCAGCAGCGGCCCCAGGGACAGGGAAGTCGATGAGCAGTTCTTC,CASSGPRDREVDEQFF
TRBJ1-2,12,-,-,TRBV9,TGTGCCAGCAGCGTAGGAGAGGGCGGCTACACCTTC,CASSVGEGGYTF
TRBJ1-3,13,-,TRBD1,TRBV12-3/TRBV12-4,TGTGCCAGCAGGAGGGGGCCAGAAAACACCATATATTTT,CASRRGPENTIYF
TRBJ2-7,11,-,-,TRBV2,TGTGCCTCCTCTAGTTCGTACGAGCAGTACTTC,CASSSSYEQYF
TRBJ1-4,15,-,TRBD1,TRBV11-3,TGTGCCAGCAGCCCCTTCGGACAGGGGGGTGAAAAACTGTTTTTT,CASSPFGQGGEKLFF
TRBJ2-5,13,-,-,TRBV7-2,TGTGCCAGCAGCAGGGACTCCCAAGAGACCCAGTACTTC,CASSRDSQETQYF
TRBJ1-6,16,-,-,TRBV6-1,TGTGCCAGCAGTGAGGGAGTCGTGGCAGCCTATTCACCCCTCCACTTT,CASSEGVVAAYSPLHF
TRBJ2-3,15,few,TRBD2,TRBV18,TGTGCCAGCTCACCTACTAGCGGTAGCACAGATACGCAGTATTTT,CASSPTSGSTDTQYF
TRBJ2-1,20,-,-,TRBV7-3,TGTGCCAGCAGCTTAAGAGGAAACATGGGAGGGCAGGGGTCCTACAATGAGCAGTTCTTC,CASSLRGNMGGQGSYNEQFF
TRBJ2-1,17,-,TRBD2,TRBV5-4,TGTGCCAGCAGCTTGTATAGCGGGGGACGCTCCTACAATGAGCAGTTCTTC,CASSLYSGGRSYNEQFF
TRBJ1-1,13,-,-,TRBV11-3,TGTGCCAGCAGCAGCCCCCGGAACACTGAAGCTTTCTTT,CASSSPRNTEAFF
TRBJ1-5,17,-,-,TRBV12-5,TGTGCTAGTGGTATGGGGCTAGGGGGGGGAGTAGGTCAGCCCCAGCATTTT,CASGMGLGGGVGQPQHF
TRBJ1-2,18,-,TRBD1,TRBV9,TGTGCCAGCAGCGTATCGGTCACAGGGGCGGCGGCCAACTATGGCTACACCTTC,CASSVSVTGAAANYGYTF
TRBJ2-5,14,-,-,TRBV7-2,TGTGCCAGCAGCTCGAGGACGGGGGAGGAGACCCAGTACTTC,CASSSRTGEETQYF
TRBJ2-2,13,-,TRBD2,TRBV7-2,TGTGCCAGCAGCTTAGGGACGGGGGGGCAGCTGTTTTTT,CASSLGTGGQLFF
TRBJ2-5,16,-,TRBD2,TRBV7-7,TGTGCCAGCAGCAGAGTAGCGGGGGGGCCAGGAGAGACCCAGTACTTC,CASSRVAGGPGETQYF
TRBJ1-5,15,few,-,TRBV11-2,TGTGCCAGCAGCCCCCCCTTGGGCGGGGATCAGCCCCAGCATTTT,CASSPPLGGDQPQHF
TRBJ1-6,14,-,-,TRBV6-6,TGTGCCAGCACTAAGGGGTCATATAATTCACCCCTCCACTTT,CASTKGSYNSPLHF
TRBJ1-4,15,-,-,TRBV24-1,TGTGCCACCAGTGATCCGACAGTCGAAAATGAAAAACTGTTTTTT,CATSDPTVENEKLFF
TRBJ2-7,15,-,TRBD1,TRBV7-3,TGTGCCAGCAGCATGGAGGGGACAGGGAACCACGAGCAGTACTTC,CASSMEGTGNHEQYF
TRBJ2-7,15,few,TRBD1,TRBV6-1,TGTGCCAGCAGTGAATGGGACAGGGGGTTGTACGAGCAGTACTTC,CASSEWDRGLYEQYF
TRBJ2-1,16,-,TRBD2,TRBV5-1,TGCGCCAGCAGCTTGGTGGCTAGCGGGCCTCTCAATGAGCAGTTCTTC,CASSLVASGPLNEQFF
TRBJ1-1,11,once,-,TRBV20-1,TGCAGTGCTAATCAGGGTCATGAAGCTTTCTTT,CSANQGHEAFF
TRBJ1-3,16,-,TRBD1,TRBV19,TGTGCCAGTAGTACCGCGGGACAGTCTTCTGGAAACACCATATATTTT,CASSTAGQSSGNTIYF
TRBJ1-5,18,-,-,TRBV12-2,TGTGCAAGTCGCTTAGGAAATGAGGACAGATATAGCAATCAGCCCCAGCATTTT,CASRLGNEDRYSNQPQHF
TRBJ2-2,15,-,-,TRBV29-1,TGCAGCGTTGTCGTAAGTGGGGCGGTCACCGGGGAGCTGTTTTTT,CSVVVSGAVTGELFF
TRBJ2-2,16,once,TRBD1,TRBV9,TGTGCCAGCAGCGTAGGACAGGGCGTCAACACCGGGGAGCTGTTTTTT,CASSVGQGVNTGELFF
TRBJ2-3,14,few,-,TRBV2,TGTGCCAGCAGCTGGACAGCTAGCACAGATACGCAGTATTTT,CASSWTASTDTQYF
TRBJ2-5,13,-,-,TRBV15,TGTGCCACCAGCAGAGACGTTAAAGAGACCCAGTACTTC,CATSRDVKETQYF
TRBJ1-2,15,-,TRBD1,TRBV7-6,TGTGCCAGCAGCTTAGGAGGGGGCGGAAGTAATGGCTACACCTTC,CASSLGGGGSNGYTF
TRBJ1-5,13,-,TRBD1,TRBV19,TGTGCCAGTAGTGGCGACAGGGGACCCACCCAGCATTTT,CASSGDRGPTQHF
TRBJ2-7,13,-,-,TRBV5-4,TGTGCCAGCAGCTTCCACAGGGGAGGCGAGCAGTACTTC,CASSFHRGGEQYF
TRBJ2-5,16,-,TRBD2,TRBV7-2,TGTGCCAGCAGCTTAGTGCTGGGGGGGGATCAAGAGACCCAGTACTTC,CASSLVLGGDQETQYF
TRBJ1-5,15,-,-,TRBV25-1,TGTGCCAGCAGTAGTAGCAGCTATAGCAATCAGCCCCAGCATTTT,CASSSSSYSNQPQHF
TRBJ2-5,14,few,-,TRBV24-1,TGTGCCACCAGTGATTTCGGGCAGGGGGAGACCCAGTACTTC,CATSDFGQGETQYF
TRBJ1-4,14,-,TRBD1,TRBV5-1,TGCGCCAGCAGCCGGGACAGGGAGACTGAAAAACTGTTTTTT,CASSRDRETEKLFF
TRBJ1-3,14,few,-,TRBV2,TGTGCCAGCAGTGAGGTTAGCTCTGGAAACACCATATATTTT,CASSEVSSGNTIYF
TRBJ2-1,12,few,-,TRBV6-6,TGTGCCAGCAGTTACGTTGGTAGTGAGCAGTTCTTC,CASSYVGSEQFF
TRBJ2-1,15,once,-,TRBV21-1,TGTGCCAGCAGCAAACTTCCGACAGAATACAATGAGCAGTTCTTC,CASSKLPTEYNEQFF
TRBJ1-5,18,few,TRBD1,TRBV3-1/TRBV3-2,TGTGCCAGCAGCCACCGGGACAGCCGTATCGCTAGCAATCAGCCCCAGCATTTT,CASSHRDSRIASNQPQHF
TRBJ2-6,15,-,-,TRBV4-1,TGCGCCAGCAGCCCGCGGGATACTGGGGCCAACGTCCTGACTTTC,CASSPRDTGANVLTF
TRBJ2-5,14,-,-,TRBV11-3,TGTGCCAGCAGACAGACGGGGGGCGCAGAGACCCAGTACTTC,CASRQTGGAETQYF